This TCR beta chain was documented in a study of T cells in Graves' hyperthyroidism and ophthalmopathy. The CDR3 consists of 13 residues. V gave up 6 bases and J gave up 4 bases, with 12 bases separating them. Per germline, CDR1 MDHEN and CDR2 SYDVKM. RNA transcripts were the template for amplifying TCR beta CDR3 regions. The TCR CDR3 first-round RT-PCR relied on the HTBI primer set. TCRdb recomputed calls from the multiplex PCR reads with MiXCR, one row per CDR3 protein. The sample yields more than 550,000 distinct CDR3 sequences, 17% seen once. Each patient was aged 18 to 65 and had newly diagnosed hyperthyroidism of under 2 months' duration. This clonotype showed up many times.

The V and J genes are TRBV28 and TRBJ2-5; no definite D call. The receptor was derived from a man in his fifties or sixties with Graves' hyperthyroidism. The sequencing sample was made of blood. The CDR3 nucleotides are TGTGCCAGCAGGCCAGATACGACAGAGACCCAGTACTTC. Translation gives CASRPDTTETQYF.